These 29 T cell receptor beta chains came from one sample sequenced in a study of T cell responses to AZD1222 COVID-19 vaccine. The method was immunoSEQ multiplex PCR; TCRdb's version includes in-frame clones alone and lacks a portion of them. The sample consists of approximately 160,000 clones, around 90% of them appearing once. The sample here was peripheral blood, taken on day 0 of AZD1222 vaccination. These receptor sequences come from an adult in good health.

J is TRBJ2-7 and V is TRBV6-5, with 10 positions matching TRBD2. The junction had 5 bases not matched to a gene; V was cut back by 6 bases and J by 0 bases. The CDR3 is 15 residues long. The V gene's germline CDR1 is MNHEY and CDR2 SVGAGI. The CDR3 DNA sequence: TGTGCCAGCAGACCCCCTAGCGGGAGCTCCTACGAGCAGTACTTC. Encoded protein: CASRPPSGSSYEQYF.

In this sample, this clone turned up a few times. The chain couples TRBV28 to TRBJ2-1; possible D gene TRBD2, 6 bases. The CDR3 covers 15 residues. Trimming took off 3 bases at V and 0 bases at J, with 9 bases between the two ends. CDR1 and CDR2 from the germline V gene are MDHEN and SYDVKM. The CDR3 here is CASSFMGGSYNEQFF. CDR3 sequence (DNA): TGTGCCAGCAGTTTCATGGGGGGCTCCTACAATGAGCAGTTCTTC.

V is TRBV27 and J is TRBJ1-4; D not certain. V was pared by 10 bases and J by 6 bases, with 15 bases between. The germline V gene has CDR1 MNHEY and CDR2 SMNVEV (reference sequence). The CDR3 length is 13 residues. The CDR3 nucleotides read TGTGCCACCAGGACGGGAATGGATGAAAAACTGTTTTTT. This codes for CATRTGMDEKLFF.

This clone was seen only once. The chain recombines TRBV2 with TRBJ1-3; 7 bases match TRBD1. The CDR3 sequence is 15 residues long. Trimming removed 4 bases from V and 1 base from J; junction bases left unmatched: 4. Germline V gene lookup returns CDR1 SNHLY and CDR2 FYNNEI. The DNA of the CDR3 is TGTGCCAGCAGTGCCGGGACAGATTCTGGAAACACCATATATTTT. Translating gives CASSAGTDSGNTIYF.

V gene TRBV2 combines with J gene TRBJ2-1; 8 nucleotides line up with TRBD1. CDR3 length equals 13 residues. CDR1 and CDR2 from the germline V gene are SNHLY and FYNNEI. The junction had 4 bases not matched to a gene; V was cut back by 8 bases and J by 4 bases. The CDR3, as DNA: TGTGCCAGCGGGACAGGTCTTTACAATGAGCAGTTCTTC. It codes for CASGTGLYNEQFF.

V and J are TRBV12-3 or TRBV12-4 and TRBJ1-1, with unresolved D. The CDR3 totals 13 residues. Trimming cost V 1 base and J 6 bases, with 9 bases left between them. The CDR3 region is CASSLVGGSEAFF. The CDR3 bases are TGTGCCAGCAGTTTAGTGGGAGGGTCTGAAGCTTTCTTT.

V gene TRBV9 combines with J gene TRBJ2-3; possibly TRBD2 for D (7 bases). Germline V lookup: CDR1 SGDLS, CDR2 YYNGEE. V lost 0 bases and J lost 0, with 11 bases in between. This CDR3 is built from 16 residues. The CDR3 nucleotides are TGTGCCAGCAGCGTAGCGGGGGGCTTAAGCACAGATACGCAGTATTTT. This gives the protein CASSVAGGLSTDTQYF.

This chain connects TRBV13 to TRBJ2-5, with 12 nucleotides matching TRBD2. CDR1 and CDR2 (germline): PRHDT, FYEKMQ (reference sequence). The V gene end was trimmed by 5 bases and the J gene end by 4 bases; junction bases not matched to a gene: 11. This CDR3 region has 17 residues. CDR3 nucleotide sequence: TGTGCCAGCAGCACCCGGACTAGCGGGGATCAAAGAGAGACCCAGTACTTC. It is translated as CASSTRTSGDQRETQYF.

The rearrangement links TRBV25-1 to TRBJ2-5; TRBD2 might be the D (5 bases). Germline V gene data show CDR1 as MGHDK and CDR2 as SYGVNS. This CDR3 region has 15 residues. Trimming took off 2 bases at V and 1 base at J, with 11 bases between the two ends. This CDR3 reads CASSELGNAQETQYF. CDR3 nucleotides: TGTGCCAGCAGTGAACTCGGGAACGCCCAAGAGACCCAGTACTTC.

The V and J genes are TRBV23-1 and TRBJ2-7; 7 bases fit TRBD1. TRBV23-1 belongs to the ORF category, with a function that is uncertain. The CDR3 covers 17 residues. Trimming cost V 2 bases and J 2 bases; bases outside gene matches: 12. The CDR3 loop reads CASSQPTSVGTAYEQYF. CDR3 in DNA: TGCGCCAGCAGTCAACCCACATCAGTAGGGACAGCCTACGAGCAGTACTTC.

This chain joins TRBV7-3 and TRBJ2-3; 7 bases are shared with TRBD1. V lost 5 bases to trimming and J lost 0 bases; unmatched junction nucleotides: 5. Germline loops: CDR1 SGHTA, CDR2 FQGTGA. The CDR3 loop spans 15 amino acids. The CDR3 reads CASSGGQTSTDTQYF. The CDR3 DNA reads TGTGCCAGCAGCGGGGGACAGACTAGCACAGATACGCAGTATTTT.

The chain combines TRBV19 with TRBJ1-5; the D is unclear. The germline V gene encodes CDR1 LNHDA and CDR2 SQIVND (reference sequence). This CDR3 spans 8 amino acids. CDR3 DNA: TGTGGAGCCGGCGGACGGCATTTT. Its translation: CGAGGRHF.

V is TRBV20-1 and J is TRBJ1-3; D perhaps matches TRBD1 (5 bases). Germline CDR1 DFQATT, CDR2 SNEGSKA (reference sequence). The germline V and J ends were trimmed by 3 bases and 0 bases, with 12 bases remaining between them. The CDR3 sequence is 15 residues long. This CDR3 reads CSASGGGSSGNTIYF. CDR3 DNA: TGCAGTGCTAGTGGGGGAGGGAGCTCTGGAAACACCATATATTTT.

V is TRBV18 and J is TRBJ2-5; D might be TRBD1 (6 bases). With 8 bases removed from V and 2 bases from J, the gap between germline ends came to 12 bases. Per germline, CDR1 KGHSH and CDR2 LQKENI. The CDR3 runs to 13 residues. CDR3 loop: CASQGTKQETQYF. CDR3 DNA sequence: TGTGCCAGCCAAGGGACAAAACAAGAGACCCAGTACTTC.

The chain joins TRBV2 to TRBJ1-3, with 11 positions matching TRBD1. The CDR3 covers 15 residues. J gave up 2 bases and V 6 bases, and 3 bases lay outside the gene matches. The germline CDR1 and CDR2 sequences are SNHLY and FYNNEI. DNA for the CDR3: TGTGCCAGCAGGGGACAGGGGGGCCCTGGAAACACCATATATTTT. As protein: CASRGQGGPGNTIYF.

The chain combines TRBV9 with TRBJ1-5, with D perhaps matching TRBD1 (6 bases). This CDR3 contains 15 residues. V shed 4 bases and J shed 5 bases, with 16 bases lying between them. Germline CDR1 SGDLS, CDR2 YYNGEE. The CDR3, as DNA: TGTGCCAGCAGCCCCCAGGACAGCTGGGATCAGCCCCAGCATTTT. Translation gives CASSPQDSWDQPQHF.

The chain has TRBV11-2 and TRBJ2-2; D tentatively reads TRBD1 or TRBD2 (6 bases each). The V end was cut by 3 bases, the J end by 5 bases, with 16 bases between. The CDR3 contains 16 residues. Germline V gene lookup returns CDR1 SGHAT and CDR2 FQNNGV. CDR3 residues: CASSFWGAGRTGELFF. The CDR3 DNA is TGTGCCAGCAGCTTTTGGGGGGCCGGGAGAACCGGGGAGCTGTTTTTT.

CDR3 in amino acids: CASSRVAEQYF. In nucleotides, the CDR3 is TGTGCCAGCAGCAGAGTCGCCGAGCAGTACTTC. The gene calls are TRBV27 and TRBJ2-7, with D unresolved. Trimming removed 6 bases from V and 6 bases from J, with 9 bases in between. From germline, CDR1 is MNHEY and CDR2 SMNVEV (reference sequence). This CDR3 contains 11 residues.

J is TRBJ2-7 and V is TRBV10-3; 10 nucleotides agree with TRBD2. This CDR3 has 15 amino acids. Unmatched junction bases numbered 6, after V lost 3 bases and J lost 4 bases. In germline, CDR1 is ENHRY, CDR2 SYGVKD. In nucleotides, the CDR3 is TGTGCCATCAGTGATCTAGCGGGAGTTTCGTACGAGCAGTACTTC. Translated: CAISDLAGVSYEQYF.

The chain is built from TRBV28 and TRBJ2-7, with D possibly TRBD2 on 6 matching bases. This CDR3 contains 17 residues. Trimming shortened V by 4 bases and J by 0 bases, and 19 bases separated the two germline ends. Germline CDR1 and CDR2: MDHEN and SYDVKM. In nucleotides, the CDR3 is TGTGCCAGCAGTTCCCCCGCGGGAACAGGTTTCTCCTACGAGCAGTACTTC. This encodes CASSSPAGTGFSYEQYF.

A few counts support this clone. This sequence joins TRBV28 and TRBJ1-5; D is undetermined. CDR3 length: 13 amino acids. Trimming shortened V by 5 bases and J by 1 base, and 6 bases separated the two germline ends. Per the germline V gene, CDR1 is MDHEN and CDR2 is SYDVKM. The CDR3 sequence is CASSLPSNQPQHF. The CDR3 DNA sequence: TGTGCCAGCAGTCTTCCCAGCAATCAGCCCCAGCATTTT.

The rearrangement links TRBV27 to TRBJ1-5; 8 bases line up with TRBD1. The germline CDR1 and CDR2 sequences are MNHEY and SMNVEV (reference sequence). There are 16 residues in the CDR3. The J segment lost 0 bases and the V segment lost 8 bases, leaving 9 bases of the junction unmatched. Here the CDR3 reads CASGPGTGYSNQPQHF. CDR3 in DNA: TGTGCCAGCGGTCCGGGGACAGGATATAGCAATCAGCCCCAGCATTTT.

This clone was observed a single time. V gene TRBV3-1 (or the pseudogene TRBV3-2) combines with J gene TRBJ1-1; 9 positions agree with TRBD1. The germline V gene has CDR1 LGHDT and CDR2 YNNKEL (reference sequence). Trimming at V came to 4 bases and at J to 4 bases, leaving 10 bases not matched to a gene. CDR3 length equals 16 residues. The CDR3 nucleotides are TGTGCCAGCAGCCCAGAACAGGGGGCCTGGGGCACTGAAGCTTTCTTT. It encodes CASSPEQGAWGTEAFF.

CDR3 coding DNA: TGTGCCAGCAGCTTAGGACTAGCCCAAGTCACAGATACGCAGTATTTT. Amino acid sequence: CASSLGLAQVTDTQYF. The chain couples TRBV7-2 to TRBJ2-3, with 7 nucleotides matching TRBD2. Germline V gene data show CDR1 as SGHTA and CDR2 as FQGNSA. The CDR3 has 16 residues. V was clipped by 1 base and J by 2 bases; unmatched bases: 6.

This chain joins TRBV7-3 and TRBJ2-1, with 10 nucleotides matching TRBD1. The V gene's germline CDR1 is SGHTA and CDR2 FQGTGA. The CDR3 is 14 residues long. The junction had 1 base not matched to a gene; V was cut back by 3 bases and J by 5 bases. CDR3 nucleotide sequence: TGTGCCAGCAGCTTGGGGACAGGGGACAATGAGCAGTTCTTC. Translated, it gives CASSLGTGDNEQFF. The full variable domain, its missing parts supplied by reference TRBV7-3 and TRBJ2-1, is GAGVSQTPSNKVTEKGKYVELRCDPISGHTALYWYRQSLGQGPEFLIYFQGTGAADDSGLPNDRFFAVRPEGSVSTLKIQRTERGDSAVYLCASSLGTGDNEQFFGPGTRLTVL.

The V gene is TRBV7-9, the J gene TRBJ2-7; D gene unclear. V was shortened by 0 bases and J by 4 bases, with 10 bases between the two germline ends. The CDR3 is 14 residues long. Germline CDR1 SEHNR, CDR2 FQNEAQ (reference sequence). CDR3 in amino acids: CASSLALIGYEQYF. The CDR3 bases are TGTGCCAGCAGCTTAGCGTTAATCGGTTACGAGCAGTACTTC.

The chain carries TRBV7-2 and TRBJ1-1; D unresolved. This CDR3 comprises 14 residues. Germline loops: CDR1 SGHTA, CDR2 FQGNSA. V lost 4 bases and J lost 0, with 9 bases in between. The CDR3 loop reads CASSSGLLNTEAFF. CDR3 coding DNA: TGTGCCAGCAGCTCCGGACTTTTGAACACTGAAGCTTTCTTT.

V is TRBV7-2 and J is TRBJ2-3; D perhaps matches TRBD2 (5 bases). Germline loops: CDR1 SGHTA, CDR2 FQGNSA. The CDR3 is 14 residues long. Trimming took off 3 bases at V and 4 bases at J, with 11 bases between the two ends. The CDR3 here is CASSFVGVADTQYF. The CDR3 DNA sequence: TGTGCCAGCAGCTTCGTGGGAGTGGCAGATACGCAGTATTTT.

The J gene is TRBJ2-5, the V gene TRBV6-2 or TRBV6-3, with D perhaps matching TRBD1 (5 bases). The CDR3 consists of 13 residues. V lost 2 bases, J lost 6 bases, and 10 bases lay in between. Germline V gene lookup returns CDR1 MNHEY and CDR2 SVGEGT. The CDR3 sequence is CASSYGAGQTQYF. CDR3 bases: TGTGCCAGCAGTTACGGGGCAGGGCAGACCCAGTACTTC.